Included here is one T cell receptor beta chain sequence, with context. In its sample, this clonotype was seen many times. Its antigen specificity is not known. Nothing much larger sits one base from this clone, and base qualities are not available. The data are from a study of T cells after yellow fever vaccination (dated by TCRdb to between 2018 and 2020). As for the study more broadly: Libraries from fractions with low cell numbers were prepared with the SMART-Seq v4 Ultra Low Input RNA kit. Bulk PBMC replicates and cell subsets were isolated from blood drawn at multiple timepoints before and after both primary and secondary immunization. To follow T-cell clones before and after both primary and booster YFV17D yellow fever vaccination, bulk TCR alpha and beta repertoires underwent longitudinal sequencing. Two healthy male donors made up the cohort, one aged 18 to 29 years and the other aged 30 to 39 years. What the study reported, not specific to this receptor: FACS-sorted repertoires could contain abundant contaminating clonotypes from the bulk population, so computational filtering was required. A small share of clonotypes occurred in both CD4 and CD8 compartments, likely arising from convergent recombination. The secondary T-cell response was found to be weaker but faster than the primary response, with a peak reached on day 5 rather than on day 15. After the booster, most of the clones that had expanded following primary vaccination were detected again (approximately 96% of CD4 and roughly nine tenths of CD8), which suggests that memory was broadly maintained. Because only a couple of donors were included in the study, the extent to which the findings can be generalized is limited.

The CDR3 spans 17 residues, from the cysteine through the phenylalanine. Only CDR3 DNA is held: 51 bases, read in frame from base 1. According to the germline V gene (reference sequence), CDR1 reads MNHEY and CDR2 reads SMNVEV. At the junction V is shortened by 3 bases and J by 5 bases; bases outside the gene matches: 7. The label giving this sample's treatment or condition can be read as: live attenuated yellow fever vaccine strain. At each blood-draw timepoint, two biological replicates of bulk PBMCs were collected. A standard Ficoll-Paque protocol was used to isolate PBMCs from peripheral blood. TriZol was used to extract RNA from bulk PBMCs, from CD4 and CD8 fractions, and from dextramer-positive and dextramer-negative fractions. TCR cDNA was synthesized by 5'RACE template switching, which introduced a universal primer site and unique molecular identifiers. cDNA synthesis was primed from both the TCR alpha and TCR beta constant segments. Libraries were amplified in two PCR steps, with sample barcodes and sequencing adapters added in the second step. Sequencing of libraries was done on Illumina HiSeq 2500 (2x100 bp) or NovaSeq (2x150 bp). As for the authors' bioinformatics: Demultiplexing of reads and collapsing into UMI consensus sequences were performed with MIGEC, and V(D)J alignment was carried out with MiXCR. Using edgeR on replicate PBMC samples, clonotypes were called vaccine-responding if FDR was below 0.01 and the log2 fold change was above 5 up to day 15. Each bulk clonotype was labeled CD4 or CD8 based on which sequenced repertoire, CD4 or CD8, contained the clonotype at higher abundance. Through fastp at Q25 and MiXCR, TCRdb rebuilt clones from the public reads, retaining in-frame beta chains. Entries that share a CDR3 protein sequence are merged under the most common genes and DNA. These V and J calls originate from TCRdb's pipeline instead of the authors' own analysis. The sample table records a few hundred thousand distinct CDR3 sequences; approximately 5.7% of these occur just once. The ten largest clones take up roughly 15% of the sample.

The source was PBMCs, collected 5 days after the yellow fever booster vaccination. Here the chain combines TRBV27 and TRBJ2-2; TRBD2 lines up with 12 middle nucleotides. The receptor was derived from a man between 25 and 39 years old who received the YFV17D yellow fever vaccine. Here is the DNA: TGTGCCAGCAGTTTTAGACTAGCGGGAGTCAGGACCGGGGAGCTGTTTTTT. The translation is CASSFRLAGVRTGELFF.